A selection of T cell receptor beta chains follows, all from one sample in a study of blood T cell repertoires in COVID-19. The assay was immunoSEQ multiplex PCR, and TCRdb's table has in-frame clones only and misses some. Of about 100,000 clones in the sample, roughly 85% are singletons; the top ten hold about 12%. The specimen was peripheral blood. The receptors derive from a woman in her 70s with acute or convalescent COVID-19. Each CDR3 is given without its conserved first and last residue. Each record gives: V gene, J gene, CDR3 protein.

v_call: TRBV2
j_call: TRBJ1-3
cdr3_aa: ASSEQRQALNTIY

v_call: TRBV6-1
j_call: TRBJ1-6
cdr3_aa: ASSERTGESPLH

v_call: TRBV7-8
j_call: TRBJ2-7
cdr3_aa: ASSFALEVGYEQY

v_call: TRBV5-1
j_call: TRBJ1-1
cdr3_aa: ASSPGYDRGNEAF

v_call: TRBV5-8
j_call: TRBJ1-3
cdr3_aa: ASSLARQARRSGNTIY

v_call: TRBV14
j_call: TRBJ2-2
cdr3_aa: ASRVTGPGELF

v_call: TRBV5-1
j_call: TRBJ2-2
cdr3_aa: ASSPSLWQLGELF

v_call: TRBV20-1
j_call: TRBJ1-6
cdr3_aa: SASPGGLTSNSPLH

v_call: TRBV19
j_call: TRBJ1-5
cdr3_aa: ASSVDRDQPQH

v_call: TRBV6-2/TRBV6-3
j_call: TRBJ2-1
cdr3_aa: ASSLPFTGDEQF

v_call: TRBV18
j_call: TRBJ2-5
cdr3_aa: ASSLLLTREETQY

v_call: TRBV28
j_call: TRBJ1-1
cdr3_aa: ASSVSAGPGAF

v_call: TRBV6-5
j_call: TRBJ1-5
cdr3_aa: ASRINMPGQPQH

v_call: TRBV7-7
j_call: TRBJ2-5
cdr3_aa: ASSLDREGTQY

v_call: TRBV7-6
j_call: TRBJ2-3
cdr3_aa: ASSLREGQSTDTQY

v_call: TRBV6-5
j_call: TRBJ2-7
cdr3_aa: ASTPGTSTYEQY

v_call: TRBV5-6
j_call: TRBJ1-2
cdr3_aa: ASRLAWAGTLGYGYT

v_call: TRBV19
j_call: TRBJ1-3
cdr3_aa: ASSSRQALGGNTIY

v_call: TRBV6-6
j_call: TRBJ2-1
cdr3_aa: ASSLTRGGMYNEQF

v_call: TRBV5-1
j_call: TRBJ1-5
cdr3_aa: ASSSGTDNQPQH

v_call: TRBV19
j_call: TRBJ1-1
cdr3_aa: ASSSGQGVLNTEAF

v_call: TRBV25-1
j_call: TRBJ1-2
cdr3_aa: ASSGGTDIYGYT

v_call: TRBV20-1
j_call: TRBJ2-5
cdr3_aa: SASVSGGETQY

v_call: TRBV19
j_call: TRBJ1-3
cdr3_aa: ASSPWVAERGGNTIY

v_call: TRBV18
j_call: TRBJ1-1
cdr3_aa: ASSPRETGAPSEAF

v_call: TRBV7-2
j_call: TRBJ1-3
cdr3_aa: ASSLWGQGTGNTIY

v_call: TRBV30
j_call: TRBJ1-2
cdr3_aa: AWIPGIDYGYT

v_call: TRBV9
j_call: TRBJ2-5
cdr3_aa: ASSQRQGLETQY

v_call: TRBV11-3
j_call: TRBJ2-7
cdr3_aa: ASSLTSGQGSYEQY

v_call: TRBV10-1
j_call: TRBJ1-1
cdr3_aa: ASRGDPETEAF

v_call: TRBV5-4
j_call: TRBJ2-4
cdr3_aa: ASSSSGGKNIQY

v_call: TRBV2
j_call: TRBJ2-4
cdr3_aa: ASSELAQGQNIQY

v_call: TRBV4-3
j_call: TRBJ1-1
cdr3_aa: ASSQDGETSEAF

v_call: TRBV11-3
j_call: TRBJ1-1
cdr3_aa: ASSPLRGSTEAF

v_call: TRBV7-2
j_call: TRBJ1-1
cdr3_aa: ASSPVIAGGTEAF

v_call: TRBV9
j_call: TRBJ1-3
cdr3_aa: ASSRTGATGNTIY

v_call: TRBV19
j_call: TRBJ2-2
cdr3_aa: ASRAGAGNTGELF

v_call: TRBV28
j_call: TRBJ1-5
cdr3_aa: ASSSRDSGDQPQH

v_call: TRBV5-4
j_call: TRBJ2-3
cdr3_aa: ASSLGTGGEDTQY

v_call: TRBV7-2
j_call: TRBJ2-5
cdr3_aa: ASSLAAGGQETQY

v_call: TRBV9
j_call: TRBJ1-6
cdr3_aa: ASSPRTGDNSPLH

v_call: TRBV5-1
j_call: TRBJ2-5
cdr3_aa: ASSQGTVAGFQETQY

v_call: TRBV11-2
j_call: TRBJ1-5
cdr3_aa: ASSFGQGLGQPQH

v_call: TRBV2
j_call: TRBJ2-3
cdr3_aa: ASSLQGTQY

v_call: TRBV4-1
j_call: TRBJ2-2
cdr3_aa: ASSQETQGTGELF

v_call: TRBV10-2
j_call: TRBJ1-5
cdr3_aa: ASSESSGNQPQH

v_call: TRBV4-3
j_call: TRBJ1-5
cdr3_aa: ASSQEGTADQPQH

v_call: TRBV7-2
j_call: TRBJ1-2
cdr3_aa: ASSLGRQFSYGYT